These 23 T cell receptor beta chains were sequenced from one sample in a study of T cell responses to AZD1222 COVID-19 vaccine. This table comes from immunoSEQ multiplex PCR, and its TCRdb copy is limited to in-frame clones, with some not included. The sample lists 100,000 to 120,000 clones, 85% to 95% occurring once. The sequenced sample was peripheral blood, obtained 28 days after the second AZD1222 dose. The receptors were gathered from an adult who received the AZD1222 COVID-19 vaccine.

The rearrangement uses TRBV6-6 and TRBJ1-6; 9 bases map to TRBD1. This CDR3 contains 14 residues. Germline V gene sequence: CDR1 MNHNY, CDR2 SVGAGI (reference sequence). Losses at the gene ends were 4 bases for V and 9 bases for J; bases not matched to a gene: 4. CDR3 in amino acids: CASSLQGAGSPLHF. CDR3 in DNA: TGTGCCAGCAGTTTACAGGGGGCTGGTTCACCCCTCCACTTT.

The CDR3 nucleotides are TGCGCCAGCAGTGAGGGATCGGGGGCAGTGGGAGCTTTCTTT. Its translation is CASSEGSGAVGAFF. This rearrangement joins TRBV10-1 to TRBJ1-1; TRBD1 is a possible D gene (6 bases). CDR1 is WNHNN and CDR2 is SYGVQD in the germline V gene (reference sequence). This CDR3 has 14 amino acids. V lost 2 bases, J lost 10 bases, and 17 bases lay in between.

This clone was recorded only once. J is TRBJ2-1 and V is TRBV2; tentatively, D is TRBD2 (5 bases). The CDR3 sequence is 14 residues long. V was shortened by 3 bases and J by 6 bases, with 12 bases between the two germline ends. The V gene's germline CDR1 is SNHLY and CDR2 FYNNEI. The CDR3 DNA sequence: TGTGCCAGCAGTGATACTAGTCAGGCCAATGAGCAGTTCTTC. It translates to CASSDTSQANEQFF.

The chain has TRBV19 and TRBJ2-7; TRBD1 agrees at 7 bases. The CDR3 has 15 residues. V lost 6 bases to trimming and J lost 4 bases; unmatched junction nucleotides: 12. In germline, CDR1 is LNHDA, CDR2 SQIVND (reference sequence). CDR3 region: CASSIQMTGMYEQYF. The CDR3 nucleotides are TGTGCCAGTAGCATACAGATGACAGGGATGTACGAGCAGTACTTC.

The CDR3 coding sequence is TGCGCCAGCAGCCCCCCTAGGGCAGTGGGACCCCTCCACTTT. Amino acids: CASSPPRAVGPLHF. The chain is built from TRBV4-1 and TRBJ1-6; D gene uncertain. The CDR3 contains 14 residues. Trimming shortened V by 4 bases and J by 12 bases, and 16 bases separated the two germline ends. Germline V CDR1 and CDR2: MGHRA, YSYEKL.

This clone appeared a single time. This sequence joins TRBV11-2 and TRBJ1-1; tentative D call: TRBD1 (5 bases). V lost 3 bases and J 0 bases, leaving 8 bases between the germline ends. Germline CDR1 and CDR2: SGHAT and FQNNGV. The CDR3 is 14 amino acids. The CDR3: CASSLGGVNTEAFF. CDR3 bases: TGTGCCAGCAGCTTGGGAGGGGTGAACACTGAAGCTTTCTTT.

This clone was detected once. The chain carries TRBV6-5 and TRBJ1-5; D not resolved. The germline V gene encodes CDR1 MNHEY and CDR2 SVGAGI. The V end lost 2 bases, the J end lost 2 bases, and 4 bases lay between the germline ends. The CDR3 runs 13 residues. The DNA of the CDR3 is TGTGCCAGCAGTTACCCAGGCAATCAGCCCCAGCATTTT. It yields the protein CASSYPGNQPQHF.

The chain joins TRBV6-4 to TRBJ1-2; D possibly corresponds to TRBD1 (5 bases). The CDR3 spans 17 residues. Trimming left V 3 bases short and J 2 bases short, with 19 bases between. Germline V lookup: CDR1 MRHNA, CDR2 SNTAGT. The CDR3: CASSESLWGTENYGYTF. In DNA form, the CDR3 reads TGTGCCAGCAGTGAAAGTCTTTGGGGGACTGAAAACTATGGCTACACCTTC.

The chain has TRBV18 and TRBJ2-5; 9 bases align to TRBD2. The J segment lost 4 bases and the V segment lost 6 bases, leaving 12 bases of the junction unmatched. The CDR3 is 16 amino acids. Germline CDR1 reads KGHSH; CDR2 reads LQKENI. CDR3 DNA sequence: TGTGCCAGCTCCTCTCGGCGGGAGGGCCAGGGAGAGACCCAGTACTTC. Amino acids: CASSSRREGQGETQYF.

V is TRBV11-2 and J is TRBJ1-5, with D tentatively TRBD1 (6 bases). The CDR3 sequence is 13 residues long. Per germline, CDR1 SGHAT and CDR2 FQNNGV. V was shortened by 6 bases and J by 5 bases, with 11 bases between the two germline ends. This CDR3 is CASSRAGDQPQHF. The CDR3 DNA follows: TGTGCCAGCAGTAGGGCAGGGGATCAGCCCCAGCATTTT.

This clone was detected a few times. This sequence joins TRBV29-1 and TRBJ2-7; 12 nucleotides match TRBD2. Germline V gives CDR1 SQVTM, CDR2 ANQGSEA. Unmatched junction bases numbered 7, after V lost 6 bases and J lost 4 bases. The CDR3 is made up of 14 amino acids. Here the CDR3 reads CSVTTSGSVYEQYF. In DNA form, the CDR3 reads TGCAGCGTGACGACTAGCGGGAGTGTTTACGAGCAGTACTTC.

The gene calls are TRBV14 and TRBJ1-2, with 9 bases identical to TRBD1. This CDR3 is built from 13 residues. Trimming cost V 4 bases and J 6 bases; bases outside gene matches: 3. CDR1 SGHDN and CDR2 FVKESK come from the germline V gene. In nucleotides, the CDR3 is TGTGCCAGCAGCCGGGACAGGGTACATGGCTACACCTTC. It translates to CASSRDRVHGYTF. Drawing the rest from reference TRBV14 and TRBJ1-2, the complete variable domain is EAGVTQFPSHSVIEKGQTVTLRCDPISGHDNLYWYRRVMGKEIKFLLHFVKESKQDESGMPNNRFLAERTGGTYSTLKVQPAELEDSGVYFCASSRDRVHGYTFGSGTRLTVV.

CDR3 DNA sequence: TGTGCCAGCAGTTTATACAGGGATAGCAATCAGCCCCAGCATTTT. As protein: CASSLYRDSNQPQHF. The chain uses TRBV27 and TRBJ1-5, with TRBD1 as a possible D gene (6 bases). The V gene's germline CDR1 is MNHEY and CDR2 SMNVEV (reference sequence). This CDR3 region has 15 residues. With 1 base removed from V and 0 bases from J, the gap between germline ends came to 7 bases.

The chain employs TRBV20-1 and TRBJ2-7; 16 bases match TRBD2. CDR1 and CDR2 (germline): DFQATT, SNEGSKA (reference sequence). Trimming at V came to 5 bases and at J to 3 bases, leaving 7 bases not matched to a gene. The CDR3 is 16 amino acids. This CDR3 is CSAGAGLAGGRYEQYF. The CDR3 region has the DNA TGCAGTGCTGGTGCGGGACTAGCGGGAGGGCGCTACGAGCAGTACTTC.

The chain links TRBV7-8 to TRBJ1-1; the D gene is possibly TRBD1 (6 bases). From germline, CDR1 is SGHVS and CDR2 FQNEAQ. With 4 bases removed from V and 4 bases from J, the gap between germline ends came to 16 bases. The CDR3 has 15 amino acids. CDR3 sequence: CASSSERGGPTEAFF. The DNA for the CDR3 is TGTGCCAGCAGCTCAGAACGTGGGGGGCCCACTGAAGCTTTCTTT.

This clone was seen a single time. The chain uses TRBV6-4 and TRBJ2-5; D unclear. The CDR3 extends over 14 amino acids. Germline loops: CDR1 MRHNA, CDR2 SNTAGT. The V end lost 8 bases, the J end lost 3 bases, and 16 bases lay between the germline ends. CDR3 sequence reads: CASGQDPTEETQYF. The DNA for the CDR3 is TGTGCCAGCGGTCAAGACCCAACGGAAGAGACCCAGTACTTC.

V is TRBV18 and J is TRBJ2-1, with 7 nucleotides matching TRBD1. CDR3 length: 18 amino acids. V gave up 0 bases and J gave up 1 base; unmatched junction bases: 9. Germline assignment: CDR1 KGHSH and CDR2 LQKENI. This CDR3 is CASSPPLGQGVSYNEQFF. Written as DNA, the CDR3 is TGTGCCAGCTCACCACCTCTAGGGCAGGGGGTTTCCTACAATGAGCAGTTCTTC.

This chain connects TRBV20-1 to TRBJ1-1; no clear D. V lost 3 bases to trimming and J lost 8 bases, with 10 bases between them. Germline V gene sequence: CDR1 DFQATT, CDR2 SNEGSKA (reference sequence). There are 11 residues in the CDR3. CDR3 sequence: CSASAAKEAFF. The CDR3 coding sequence is TGCAGTGCTAGCGCGGCGAAAGAAGCTTTCTTT.

V is TRBV7-6 and J is TRBJ2-2; 9 bases are a match to TRBD1. The length of the CDR3 is 15 residues. The germline gives CDR1 SGHVS, CDR2 FNYEAQ. Trimming at V came to 5 bases and at J to 6 bases, leaving 7 bases not matched to a gene. CDR3 region: CASSSYRGRPGELFF. The CDR3 nucleotides read TGTGCCAGCAGCAGTTACAGGGGGCGTCCCGGGGAGCTGTTTTTT.

The chain links TRBV5-1 to TRBJ1-4; no definite D call. V was trimmed by 0 bases and J by 5 bases, leaving 8 bases between them. Germline V CDR1 and CDR2: SGHRS, YFSETQ. CDR3 length: 14 residues. The CDR3 sequence is CASSLEARNEKLFF. Here the CDR3 DNA reads TGCGCCAGCAGCTTGGAGGCCAGAAATGAAAAACTGTTTTTT.

This chain links TRBV6-5 with TRBJ1-5; weak D call: TRBD1 (6 bases). Germline V CDR1 and CDR2: MNHEY, SVGAGI. V was shortened by 1 base and J by 4 bases, with 8 bases between the two germline ends. The CDR3 totals 14 residues. The CDR3 region is CASSYYRENQPQHF. Written as DNA, the CDR3 is TGTGCCAGCAGTTACTACAGGGAGAATCAGCCCCAGCATTTT.

The chain couples TRBV7-8 to TRBJ1-1, with 7 nucleotides matching TRBD1. The ends lost 5 bases at V and 6 bases at J; junction bases unmatched: 12. The CDR3 has 15 residues. Germline V lookup: CDR1 SGHVS, CDR2 FQNEAQ. The DNA of the CDR3 is TGTGCCAGCAGCACAAACTACTACAGGGGTGCTGAAGCTTTCTTT. Its translation is CASSTNYYRGAEAFF. The variable domain in full, with the rest retrieved from reference TRBV7-8 and TRBJ1-1, is GAGVSQSPRYKVAKRGQDVALRCDPISGHVSLFWYQQALGQGPEFLTYFQNEAQLDKSGLPSDRFFAERPEGSVSTLKIQRTQQEDSAVYLCASSTNYYRGAEAFFGQGTRLTVV.

The gene calls are TRBV2 and TRBJ1-5, with TRBD1 identical over 11 bases. V shed 8 bases, J shed 4 bases, and the junction held 4 bases outside the gene matches. The germline gives CDR1 SNHLY, CDR2 FYNNEI. CDR3 size: 14 residues. CDR3: CASRGTGGNQPQHF. CDR3 DNA: TGTGCCAGCCGGGGGACAGGGGGAAATCAGCCCCAGCATTTT.